This T cell receptor (beta chain) was sequenced in a study of response to subunit inactivated influenza vaccine (dated by TCRdb to about 2018). Concerning the study at large: To follow how T cells responded to a trivalent subunit inactivated influenza vaccine, the researchers relied on deep quantitative profiling of the T cell receptor repertoire. The paper's findings and limits, for the study overall: The authors proposed that each seasonal influenza vaccination may bring in only a limited number of new T cells.

Concerning this clonotype: Its antigen specificity is not known. Base qualities are not provided; no much larger clone lies one nucleotide away.

The library came from RT-PCR. The listed sequencing device is Illumina HiSeq 2500. Clones were called with MiXCR by TCRdb after fastp trimmed the public reads at Q25, and only in-frame beta chains were retained. Entries that share a CDR3 protein sequence are merged under the most common genes and DNA. The sample yields roughly 500,000 distinct CDR3 sequences; approximately 16% were counted once. The ten largest clones take up roughly 3% of the sample. Taken from the germline V gene (reference sequence), the CDR1 and CDR2 loops are LNHDA and SQIVND. The germline V and J ends show losses of 5 bases and 0 bases respectively, and no gene match explains 4 bases of the junction. Counted from cysteine to phenylalanine, this CDR3 has 15 amino acids. Only CDR3 DNA remains: 45 bases, in frame from the first base.

The input for sequencing was CD4+ T cells sorted from PBMCs, taken roughly 24 months after vaccination. This chain is built from TRBV19 and TRBJ1-1; 9 of the junction bases match TRBD1. The origin of this receptor is a man between 50 and 69 years old who received an inactivated influenza vaccine. Donor details come from another sample of the same person, matched by shared clones. This receptor carries the CDR3 CASSVGQGLNTEAFF. The nucleotide sequence reads TGTGCCAGTAGTGTGGGACAGGGTCTGAACACTGAAGCTTTCTTT. Beyond the CDR3, the reference TRBV19 and TRBJ1-1 genes provide the residues; the full variable domain reads: DGGITQSPKYLFRKEGQNVTLSCEQNLNHDAMYWYRQDPGQGLRLIYYSQIVNDFQKGDIAEGYSVSREKKESFPLTVTSAQKNPTAFYLCASSVGQGLNTEAFFGQGTRLTVV.